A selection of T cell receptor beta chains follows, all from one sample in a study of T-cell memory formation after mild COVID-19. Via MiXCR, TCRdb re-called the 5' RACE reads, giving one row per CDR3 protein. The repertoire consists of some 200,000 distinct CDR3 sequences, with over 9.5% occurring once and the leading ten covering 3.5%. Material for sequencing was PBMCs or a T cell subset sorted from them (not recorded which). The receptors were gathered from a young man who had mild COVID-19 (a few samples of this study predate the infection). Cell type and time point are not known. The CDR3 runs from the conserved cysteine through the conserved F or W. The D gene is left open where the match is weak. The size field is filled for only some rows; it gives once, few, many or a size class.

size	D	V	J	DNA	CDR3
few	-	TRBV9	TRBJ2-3	TGTGCCAGCAGCCCTAGGTGGGGCCTCACAGATACGCAGTATTTT	CASSPRWGLTDTQYF
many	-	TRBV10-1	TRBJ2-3	TGCGCCAGCAAGGGGACACTCAGCACAGATACGCAGTATTTT	CASKGTLSTDTQYF
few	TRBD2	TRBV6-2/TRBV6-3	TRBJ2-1	TGTGCCAGCAGGGCCGGGACTAGCGGCCGGAATGAGCAGTTCTTC	CASRAGTSGRNEQFF
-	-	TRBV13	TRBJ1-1	TGTGCCAGCAGCGGGTGGGGCAATGAAGCTTTCTTT	CASSGWGNEAFF
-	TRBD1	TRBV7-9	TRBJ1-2	TGTGCCAGCAGAAGGGACAGGGAAGAACATGGCTACACCTTC	CASRRDREEHGYTF
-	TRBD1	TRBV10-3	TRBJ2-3	TGTGCCATCAGTGACTGGACAGGTAGCACAGATACGCAGTATTTT	CAISDWTGSTDTQYF
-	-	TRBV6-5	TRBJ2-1	TGTGCCAGCAGTTACTGGTCAGGGAAGTACAATGAGCAGTTCTTC	CASSYWSGKYNEQFF
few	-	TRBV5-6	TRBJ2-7	TGTGCCAGCAGCTCAGGGACATCGAGGCAGTACTTC	CASSSGTSRQYF
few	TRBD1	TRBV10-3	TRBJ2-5	TGTGCCATCAGTGCGCAGGGGGCCGAGACCCAGTACTTC	CAISAQGAETQYF
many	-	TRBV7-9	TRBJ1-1	TGTGCCAGCAGCCTAATGGGGGGCGAAGCTTTCTTT	CASSLMGGEAFF
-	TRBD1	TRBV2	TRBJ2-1	TGTGCCAGCAGGGACAGGGCCCATGAGCAGTTCTTC	CASRDRAHEQFF
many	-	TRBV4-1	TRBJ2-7	TGCGCCAGCAGCCAAAACCGGGGGCAGGACGAGCAGTACTTC	CASSQNRGQDEQYF
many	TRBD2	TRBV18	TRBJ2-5	TGTGCCAGCTCACCACTCGTCCTAGCGGGGTCCCAAGAGACCCAGTACTTC	CASSPLVLAGSQETQYF
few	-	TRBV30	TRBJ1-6	TGTGCCTGGAGTGATCTGGCAGCTTCGAATTCACCCCTCCACTTT	CAWSDLAASNSPLHF
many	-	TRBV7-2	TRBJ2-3	TGTGCCAGCAGCTCTTTCCGCGATACGCAGTATTTT	CASSSFRDTQYF
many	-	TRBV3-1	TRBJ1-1	TGTGCCAGCTCCTCTACAGGGTTGAACACTGAAGCTTTCTTT	CASSSTGLNTEAFF
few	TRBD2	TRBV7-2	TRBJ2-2	TGTGCCAGCAGCAGAAGACTAGCGGGGGAGGCCGGGGAGCTGTTTTTT	CASSRRLAGEAGELFF
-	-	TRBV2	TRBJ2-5	TGTGCCAGCAGTGAAAGGAGGGGTGAGAGAGAGACCCAGTACTTC	CASSERRGERETQYF
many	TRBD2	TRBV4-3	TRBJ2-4	TGCGCCAGCAGCCCCTTACTCGGGGGGGCCAAAAACATTCAGTACTTC	CASSPLLGGAKNIQYF
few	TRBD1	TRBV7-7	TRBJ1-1	TGTGCCAGCAGCCCGGACAGGGTAACTGAAGCTTTCTTT	CASSPDRVTEAFF
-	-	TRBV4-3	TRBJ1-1	TGCGCCAGCAGCCAAGAGGCTGCGAGAAGAGGGCAAGCTGAAGCTTTCTTT	CASSQEAARRGQAEAFF
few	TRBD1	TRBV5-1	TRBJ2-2	TGCGCCAGCAGCTTGGCGACAGGGGAGGCCGGGGAGCTGTTTTTT	CASSLATGEAGELFF
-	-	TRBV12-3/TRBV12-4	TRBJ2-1	TGTGCCAGCGGAGGAAGGGGGGGGGCATACAATGAGCAGTTCTTC	CASGGRGGAYNEQFF
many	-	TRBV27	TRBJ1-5	TGTGCCTCGGGGGGCAGGGGTATAAGACAGCCCCAGCATTTT	CASGGRGIRQPQHF
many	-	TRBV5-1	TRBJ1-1	TGCGCCAGCAGCTTAGTAGGGACCAACACTGAAGCTTTCTTT	CASSLVGTNTEAFF
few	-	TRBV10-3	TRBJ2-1	TGTGCCATCTGGTTGGACGGCTCGAATGAGCAGTTCTTC	CAIWLDGSNEQFF